What follows are 15 T cell receptor beta chains derived from one specimen sequenced in a study of beta chain features in type 1 diabetes. Of the isolated RNA, all was reverse transcribed, and so the sequenced material was expressed TCRB transcripts. Assay: immunoSEQ multiplex PCR; the TCRdb copy retains only in-frame clones and omits some. The table lists hundreds of thousands of clones, roughly a sixth of them singletons. The specimen was naive CD4+ T cells from blood. The origin of the receptors is a man aged 18 to 35 in good health.

The genes are TRBV28 and TRBJ2-2; D is ambiguous. Trimming removed 5 bases from V and 5 bases from J, with 9 bases in between. CDR1 MDHEN and CDR2 SYDVKM come from the germline V gene. This CDR3 comprises 13 residues. The CDR3 bases are TGTGCCAGCAGTATTCAGGCAACCGGGGAGCTGTTTTTT. The encoded protein is CASSIQATGELFF.

The chain couples TRBV6-1 to TRBJ2-3; 8 bases line up with TRBD2. The CDR3 has 15 residues. Germline CDR1 and CDR2: MNHNS and SASEGT. V lost 4 bases, J lost 6 bases, and 9 bases stayed unmatched. CDR3 sequence: CASSVTAGDQDTQYF. DNA for the CDR3: TGTGCCAGCAGTGTTACAGCGGGGGACCAGGATACGCAGTATTTT.

This rearrangement joins TRBV7-2 to TRBJ1-5; D might be TRBD1 (6 bases). V was clipped by 6 bases and J by 3 bases, with 15 bases between them. This CDR3 contains 15 residues. CDR1 SGHTA and CDR2 FQGNSA come from the germline V gene. This CDR3 reads CASRQQGGNNQPQHF. CDR3 sequence (DNA): TGTGCCAGCAGACAACAGGGAGGGAACAATCAGCCCCAGCATTTT.

This clone was counted between two and nine times. Here the CDR3 reads CASSRRERRRGTDTQYF. The CDR3 coding sequence is TGTGCCAGCAGTAGGAGGGAGAGGAGACGAGGCACAGATACGCAGTATTTT. This chain uses TRBV27 with TRBJ2-3; D is possibly TRBD2 (6 bases). Trimming took 5 bases from V and 1 from J, leaving 19 bases between them. The CDR3 contains 17 residues. The germline V gene encodes CDR1 MNHEY and CDR2 SMNVEV (reference sequence).

This clone was detected only a few times. The chain is built from TRBV27 and TRBJ2-5, with TRBD2 identical over 7 bases. Germline CDR1 reads MNHEY; CDR2 reads SMNVEV (reference sequence). Unmatched junction bases numbered 11, after V lost 2 bases and J lost 5 bases. CDR3 length: 16 residues. The chain's CDR3 is CASSLTSVTNKETQYF. In nucleotides, the CDR3 is TGTGCCAGCAGTTTAACTAGCGTAACGAACAAGGAGACCCAGTACTTC.

The chain carries TRBV6-5 and TRBJ2-5, with 9 positions matching TRBD2. The CDR3 sequence is 13 residues long. Losses at the gene ends were 6 bases for V and 2 bases for J; bases not matched to a gene: 1. Looked up from germline, CDR1 is MNHEY and CDR2 is SVGAGI. The DNA for the CDR3 is TGTGCCAGCAGGCGGGGGGGACAAGAGACCCAGTACTTC. Amino acids: CASRRGGQETQYF.

This clone was seen more than once but under ten times. This chain connects TRBV5-1 to TRBJ1-6; D possibly corresponds to TRBD1 (5 bases). The CDR3 is made up of 15 amino acids. V lost 0 bases and J lost 7, with 11 bases in between. Germline CDR1 and CDR2: SGHRS and YFSETQ. DNA of the CDR3: TGCGCCAGCAGCTTGGATACAGGCAGCAATTCACCCCTCCACTTT. It yields the protein CASSLDTGSNSPLHF.

This clone has only a few counts. The chain carries TRBV29-1 and TRBJ1-2, with D possibly being TRBD1 (6 bases). The CDR3 loop spans 14 amino acids. The V gene's germline CDR1 is SQVTM and CDR2 ANQGSEA. Trimming took 4 bases from V and 4 from J, leaving 16 bases between them. The CDR3 sequence: CSVGGGTTGYGYTF. The CDR3 DNA reads as TGCAGCGTTGGAGGGGGGACAACCGGCTATGGCTACACCTTC.

A note on this clone: Other DNA sequences in the sample encode the same CDR3. J is TRBJ1-1 and V is TRBV15; 9 bases map to TRBD1. Germline CDR1 is LNHNV and CDR2 is YYDKDF (reference sequence). CDR3 length: 13 residues. Trimming took 3 bases from V and 4 from J; bases not matched to a gene: 0. The CDR3 DNA follows: TGTGCCACCAGCAGGGACAGGGGCACTGAAGCTTTCTTT. Residues: CATSRDRGTEAFF.

The chain joins TRBV7-3 to TRBJ2-5; D is possibly TRBD2 (5 bases). V was shortened by 2 bases and J by 0 bases, with 10 bases between the two germline ends. The CDR3 covers 15 residues. Germline CDR1 SGHTA, CDR2 FQGTGA. CDR3 amino acids: CASSLGLRDQETQYF. The DNA of the CDR3 is TGTGCCAGCAGCTTAGGCTTGAGGGACCAAGAGACCCAGTACTTC.

The rearrangement joins TRBV4-1 to TRBJ1-6; D may be TRBD1 (5 bases). CDR1 is MGHRA, CDR2 YSYEKL, per germline. The CDR3 is 14 amino acids. V lost 7 bases to trimming and J lost 7 bases, with 14 bases between them. The CDR3 loop reads CASKSFGANSPLHF. For the CDR3, the DNA is TGCGCCAGCAAAAGTTTTGGGGCGAATTCACCCCTCCACTTT.

The table lists this clone with a few counts. V gene TRBV18 combines with J gene TRBJ2-7; 9 bases line up with TRBD1. Germline CDR1 reads KGHSH; CDR2 reads LQKENI. The V and J ends lost 3 bases and 6 bases, in that order; junction bases with no gene match: 12. The CDR3 contains 16 residues. CDR3 sequence: CASSPQLGTGSLEQYF. For the CDR3, the DNA is TGTGCCAGCTCACCCCAACTCGGGACAGGGTCCCTCGAGCAGTACTTC.

The chain uses TRBV7-2 and TRBJ2-7, with D perhaps matching TRBD2 (5 bases). This CDR3 spans 18 amino acids. V was pared by 1 base and J by 2 bases, with 21 bases between. The germline CDR1 and CDR2 sequences are SGHTA and FQGNSA. CDR3 protein: CASSLVGDRTFTPYEQYF. Written as DNA, the CDR3 is TGTGCCAGCAGCTTAGTGGGAGATCGAACTTTTACCCCCTACGAGCAGTACTTC. The whole variable domain, remainder taken from reference TRBV7-2 and TRBJ2-7, is GAGVSQSPSNKVTEKGKDVELRCDPISGHTALYWYRQSLGQGLEFLIYFQGNSAPDKSGLPSDRFSAERTGGSVSTLTIQRTQQEDSAVYLCASSLVGDRTFTPYEQYFGPGTRLTVT.

This clone was seen a few times. V gene TRBV11-3 combines with J gene TRBJ2-7, with 7 bases lining up with TRBD1. Germline V CDR1 and CDR2: SGHNT, YENEEA. CDR3 length equals 15 residues. The V segment lost 3 bases and the J segment 0 bases; nucleotides outside the gene matches: 5. DNA for the CDR3: TGTGCCAGCAGCTTTCCGGGACAGAGCTCCTACGAGCAGTACTTC. Its protein product is CASSFPGQSSYEQYF. The full variable domain, rest sourced from reference TRBV11-3 and TRBJ2-7, is EAGVVQSPRYKIIEKKQPVAFWCNPISGHNTLYWYLQNLGQGPELLIRYENEEAVDDSQLPKDRFSAERLKGVDSTLKIQPAELGDSAVYLCASSFPGQSSYEQYFGPGTRLTVT.

V usage is TRBV18 and J usage is TRBJ2-6; D might be TRBD1 or TRBD2, each matching 5 bases. The germline V gene encodes CDR1 KGHSH and CDR2 LQKENI. CDR3 length: 14 amino acids. Trimming took off 5 bases at V and 4 bases at J, with 9 bases between the two ends. CDR3 in DNA: TGTGCCAGCTCAGGGTGGGACGGGGCCAACGTCCTGACTTTC. Its protein product is CASSGWDGANVLTF.